This note documents a single TCR beta chain sequence. Its antigen remains unknown. The data stem from a study of tumor-infiltrating lymphocytes in primary liver carcinoma. General study results and limits: Only about 7-25% of top clones were detected in each of the five tumor regions.

This CDR3 spans 12 amino acids. The ends lost 4 bases at V and 14 bases at J; junction bases unmatched: 13. Germline V gene sequence: CDR1 GTSNPN, CDR2 SVGIG (reference sequence). RNA and DNA were co-extracted from approximately 20-30 mg of unsorted bulk tissue. The input was 500 ng total RNA; TCR beta cDNA was made from it with a constant-region primer. Construction of TCR beta libraries relied on three successive nested multiplex PCR rounds employing slightly modified ARM-PCR. The opening two PCR rounds, around 11 cycles each, paired TRBV1-TRBV30 forward primers with a C-beta reverse primer. From the multiplex PCR reads, TCRdb called clonotypes with MiXCR, one entry per CDR3 protein. In the table there are 100,000 or so distinct CDR3 sequences, approximately 70% of which are singletons.

The chain joins TRBV30 to TRBJ1-1; 7 nucleotides match TRBD1. The sequence was obtained from a woman aged 60-70 years with primary liver carcinoma and hepatitis B virus infection. Specimen: liver tumor tissue from sampling region 2. The subset is: tumor region T2, inferior pole. In DNA, the CDR3 is TGTGCCTGGATGACAGGGTTTACTGAAGTCTTCTTT. Amino acid sequence: CAWMTGFTEVFF.